This is a list of T cell receptor beta chains from one sample in a study of Graves' ophthalmopathy and Graves' hyperthyroidism. MiXCR, applied by TCRdb to the multiplex PCR reads, yields one record per CDR3 protein. The profile shows about 340,000 distinct CDR3 sequences, roughly 17% of them singletons. The specimen sequenced was peripheral blood. The receptors were gathered from an adult man with Graves' ophthalmopathy. CDR3s include the opening cysteine and the closing phenylalanine or tryptophan. D genes are given only for firm matches. Clone size is shown for a subset of rows, as once, few, many or a class of expanded clone.

size,V,J,D,CDR3,DNA
many,TRBV20-1,TRBJ2-7,TRBD2,CSATPSGRVEEQYF,TGCAGTGCTACACCTAGCGGGAGGGTTGAGGAGCAGTACTTC
many,TRBV12-3/TRBV12-4,TRBJ1-2,-,CASSSSLGAGGYTF,TGTGCCAGCAGCTCCTCTCTGGGGGCAGGAGGCTACACCTTC
many,TRBV10-3,TRBJ1-2,-,CAISESSPYGYTF,TGTGCCATCAGTGAGTCCTCACCATATGGCTACACCTTC
many,TRBV7-9,TRBJ1-2,TRBD1,CASSLSEGAYYGYTF,TGTGCCAGCAGCTTATCGGAGGGGGCATATTATGGCTACACCTTC
once,TRBV7-2,TRBJ2-7,TRBD2,CASSLIASGSYEQYF,TGTGCCAGCAGCTTAATTGCTAGCGGGAGCTACGAGCAGTACTTC
-,TRBV11-3,TRBJ2-5,TRBD1,CASGGTGQETQYF,TGTGCCAGCGGGGGGACAGGGCAAGAGACCCAGTACTTC
many,TRBV5-1,TRBJ2-7,-,CASSQAGTENYEQYF,TGCGCCAGCAGCCAGGCCGGGACGGAGAACTACGAGCAGTACTTC
-,TRBV6-2/TRBV6-3,TRBJ1-1,TRBD1,CASSSATGSGTEAFF,TGTGCCAGCAGTTCCGCGACAGGGAGTGGGACTGAAGCTTTCTTT
many,TRBV3-1,TRBJ1-2,-,CASSQGGPTGTYGYTF,TGTGCCAGCAGCCAAGGTGGTCCGACAGGCACCTATGGCTACACCTTC
many,TRBV9,TRBJ2-2,-,CASTPLSTGELFF,TGTGCCAGCACCCCCTTGAGCACCGGGGAGCTGTTTTTT
-,TRBV6-2/TRBV6-3,TRBJ1-5,-,CASSYSGRWNQPQHF,TGTGCCAGCAGTTATTCGGGGCGATGGAATCAGCCCCAGCATTTT
many,TRBV20-1,TRBJ2-5,-,CSARDLGVQETQYF,TGCAGTGCTAGAGATCTCGGGGTCCAAGAGACCCAGTACTTC
many,TRBV30,TRBJ1-1,-,CAWSPGHLVGEAFF,TGTGCCTGGTCACCGGGACACTTGGTGGGTGAAGCTTTCTTT
many,TRBV24-1,TRBJ2-5,-,CATSGRPNDQETQYF,TGTGCCACCAGTGGAAGGCCAAACGACCAAGAGACCCAGTACTTC
many,TRBV25-1,TRBJ1-2,TRBD1,CASTRTGASYGYTF,TGTGCCAGCACCCGGACAGGGGCGTCGTATGGCTACACCTTC
many,TRBV9,TRBJ2-7,-,CASSVATGGTGPYEQYF,TGTGCCAGCAGCGTAGCTACGGGAGGGACAGGGCCCTACGAGCAGTACTTC
many,TRBV5-6,TRBJ2-7,-,CASSFPTGLFNEQYF,TGTGCCAGCAGCTTTCCCACAGGGTTGTTCAACGAGCAGTACTTC
-,TRBV12-3/TRBV12-4,TRBJ2-7,TRBD1,CASHYRGTYEQYF,TGTGCCAGCCATTACAGGGGTACTTACGAGCAGTACTTC
few,TRBV19,TRBJ1-1,-,CASNPLPGTKNTEAFF,TGTGCCAGTAACCCCTTACCCGGGACAAAAAACACTGAAGCTTTCTTT
many,TRBV7-2,TRBJ2-7,TRBD1,CASSRDRDRSYEQYF,TGTGCCAGCAGCAGGGACCGGGACAGAAGTTACGAGCAGTACTTC
many,TRBV5-1,TRBJ2-7,-,CASSLEHGTLSYEQYF,TGCGCCAGCAGCTTGGAACATGGAACGCTATCCTACGAGCAGTACTTC
many,TRBV7-9,TRBJ2-7,-,CASSLLDYEQYF,TGTGCCAGCAGCCTGCTTGACTACGAGCAGTACTTC
many,TRBV6-5,TRBJ1-6,-,CASSYSIRASYNSPLHF,TGTGCCAGCAGTTACTCGATCCGGGCGTCCTATAATTCACCCCTCCACTTT
many,TRBV20-1,TRBJ2-7,TRBD1,CSASGTGVYEQYF,TGCAGTGCTAGCGGGACAGGGGTTTACGAGCAGTACTTC
many,TRBV7-9,TRBJ1-3,-,CASSLGEAGNTIYF,TGTGCCAGCAGCTTGGGGGAGGCTGGAAACACCATATATTTT
-,TRBV10-2,TRBJ2-7,TRBD1,CASSVGQGAASGEQYF,TGTGCCAGCAGCGTAGGACAGGGGGCGGCTTCGGGGGAGCAGTACTTC
many,TRBV11-2,TRBJ2-7,TRBD1,CASSHGTEYEQYF,TGTGCCAGCAGTCACGGGACAGAATACGAGCAGTACTTC
few,TRBV6-1,TRBJ1-1,-,CASSEQGGFGTEAFF,TGTGCCAGCAGTGAACAAGGGGGTTTTGGCACTGAAGCTTTCTTT
many,TRBV20-1,TRBJ1-1,-,CSASRPGGEAFF,TGCAGTGCTAGCCGACCCGGGGGCGAAGCTTTCTTT
many,TRBV24-1,TRBJ2-7,TRBD1,CATSASGQGGSYEQYF,TGTGCCACCAGTGCCTCAGGACAGGGCGGATCCTACGAGCAGTACTTC
many,TRBV6-1,TRBJ2-5,TRBD2,CASSRTRRETQYF,TGTGCCAGCAGTAGGACTAGGCGAGAGACCCAGTACTTC
many,TRBV24-1,TRBJ1-2,TRBD1,CATSPRDSEDGQGYGYTF,TGTGCCACCAGCCCACGGGACAGCGAAGATGGTCAAGGCTATGGCTACACCTTC
many,TRBV19,TRBJ2-7,-,CASSPSDGNEQYF,TGTGCCAGTAGTCCATCGGACGGTAACGAGCAGTACTTC
many,TRBV5-1,TRBJ1-1,TRBD1,CASSSATGEASEAFF,TGCGCCAGCAGCTCTGCCACAGGGGAGGCATCTGAAGCTTTCTTT
many,TRBV6-5,TRBJ1-1,-,CASSYGGRVSTEAFF,TGTGCCAGCAGTTACGGCGGCAGGGTTTCCACTGAAGCTTTCTTT
many,TRBV30,TRBJ2-5,-,CAWSVRGTRWTQYF,TGTGCCTGGAGTGTAAGGGGGACACGGTGGACCCAGTACTTC
many,TRBV5-6,TRBJ1-2,-,CASSLSGRNYGYTF,TGTGCCAGCAGTTTATCGGGGCGCAACTATGGCTACACCTTC